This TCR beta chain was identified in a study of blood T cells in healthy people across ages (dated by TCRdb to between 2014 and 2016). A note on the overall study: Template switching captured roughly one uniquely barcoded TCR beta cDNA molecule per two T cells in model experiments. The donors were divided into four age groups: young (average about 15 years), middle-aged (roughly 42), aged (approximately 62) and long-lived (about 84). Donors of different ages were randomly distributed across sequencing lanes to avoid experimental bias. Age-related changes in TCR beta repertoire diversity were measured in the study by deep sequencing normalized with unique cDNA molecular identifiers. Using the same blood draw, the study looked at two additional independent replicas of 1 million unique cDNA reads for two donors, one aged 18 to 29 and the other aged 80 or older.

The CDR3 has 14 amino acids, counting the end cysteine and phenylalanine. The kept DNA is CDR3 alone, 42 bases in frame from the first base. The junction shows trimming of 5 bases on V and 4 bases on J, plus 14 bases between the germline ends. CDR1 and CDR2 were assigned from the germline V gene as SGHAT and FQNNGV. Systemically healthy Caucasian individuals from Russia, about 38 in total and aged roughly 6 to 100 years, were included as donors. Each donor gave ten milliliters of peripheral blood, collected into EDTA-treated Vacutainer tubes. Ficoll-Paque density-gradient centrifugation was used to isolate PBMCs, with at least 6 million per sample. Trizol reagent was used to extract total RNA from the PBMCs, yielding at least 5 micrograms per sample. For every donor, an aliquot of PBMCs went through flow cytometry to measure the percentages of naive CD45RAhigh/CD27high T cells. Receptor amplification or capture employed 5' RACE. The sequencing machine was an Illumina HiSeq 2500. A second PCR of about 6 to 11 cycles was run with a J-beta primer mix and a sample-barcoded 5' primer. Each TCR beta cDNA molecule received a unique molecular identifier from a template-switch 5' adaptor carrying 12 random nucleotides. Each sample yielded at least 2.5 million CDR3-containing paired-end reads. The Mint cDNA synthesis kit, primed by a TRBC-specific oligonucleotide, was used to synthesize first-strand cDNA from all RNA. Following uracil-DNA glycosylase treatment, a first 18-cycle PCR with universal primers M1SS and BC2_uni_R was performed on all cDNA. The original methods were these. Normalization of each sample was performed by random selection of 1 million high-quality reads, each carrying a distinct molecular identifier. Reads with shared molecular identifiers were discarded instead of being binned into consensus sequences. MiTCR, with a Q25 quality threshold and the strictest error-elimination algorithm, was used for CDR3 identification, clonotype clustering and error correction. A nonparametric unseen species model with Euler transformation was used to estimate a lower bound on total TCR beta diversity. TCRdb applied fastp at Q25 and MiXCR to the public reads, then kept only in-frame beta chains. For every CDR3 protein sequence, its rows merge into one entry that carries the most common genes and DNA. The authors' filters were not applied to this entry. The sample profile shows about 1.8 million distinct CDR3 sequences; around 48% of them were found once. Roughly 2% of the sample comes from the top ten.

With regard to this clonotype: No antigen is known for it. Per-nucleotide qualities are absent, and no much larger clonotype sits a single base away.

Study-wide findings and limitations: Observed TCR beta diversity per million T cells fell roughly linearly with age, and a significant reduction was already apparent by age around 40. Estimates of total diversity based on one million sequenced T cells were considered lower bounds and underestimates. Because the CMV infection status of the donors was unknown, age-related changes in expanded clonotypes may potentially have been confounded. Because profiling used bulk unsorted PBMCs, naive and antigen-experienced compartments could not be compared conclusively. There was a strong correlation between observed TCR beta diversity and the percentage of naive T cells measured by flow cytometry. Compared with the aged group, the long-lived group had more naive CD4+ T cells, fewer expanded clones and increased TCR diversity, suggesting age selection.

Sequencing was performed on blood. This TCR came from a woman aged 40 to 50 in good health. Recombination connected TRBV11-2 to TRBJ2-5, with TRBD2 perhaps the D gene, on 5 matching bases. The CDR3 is CASSPRTRTETQYF. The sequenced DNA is TGTGCCAGCAGCCCACGGACTCGAACAGAGACCCAGTACTTC. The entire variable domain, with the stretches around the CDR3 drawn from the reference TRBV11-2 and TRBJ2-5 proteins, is EAGVAQSPRYKIIEKRQSVAFWCNPISGHATLYWYQQILGQGPKLLIQFQNNGVVDDSQLPKDRFSAERLKGVDSTLKIQPAKLEDSAVYLCASSPRTRTETQYFGPGTRLLVL.